The 22 T cell receptor beta chains listed next were all sequenced from one sample in a study of cytomegalovirus exposure and HLA in healthy donors. The PCR was carried out with 60 Vbeta primers and 13 Jbeta primers. Sequencing was performed with immunoSEQ multiplex PCR; in TCRdb, only in-frame clones are kept and a portion is missing. Of under 140,000 clones in the sample, 65% to 80% were seen once. Sequences were obtained from PBMCs. All receptors derive from a man aged 25 to 40 in good health and CMV-seropositive.

The CDR3 region is CASSLSPLNSPLHF. CDR3 coding DNA: TGTGCCAGCAGCTTGTCCCCCCTCAATTCACCCCTCCACTTT. The V call is TRBV5-5, the J call TRBJ1-6; D gene unclear. Germline CDR1 and CDR2: SGHKS and YYEKEE (reference sequence). V was clipped by 1 base and J by 7 bases, with 9 bases between them. CDR3 size: 14 residues. The full variable domain, its missing parts supplied by reference TRBV5-5 and TRBJ1-6, is DAGVTQSPTHLIKTRGQQVTLRCSPISGHKSVSWYQQVLGQGPQFIFQYYEKEERGRGNFPDRFSARQFPNYSSELNVNALLLGDSALYLCASSLSPLNSPLHFGNGTRLTVT.

V usage is TRBV7-9 and J usage is TRBJ1-5, with 12 bases aligning to TRBD1. Trimming cost V 5 bases and J 6 bases; bases outside gene matches: 5. The CDR3 sequence is 15 residues long. The germline V gene has CDR1 SEHNR and CDR2 FQNEAQ (reference sequence). The CDR3: CASSQGQGATQPQHF. The CDR3 DNA reads as TGTGCCAGCAGCCAGGGACAGGGGGCGACTCAGCCCCAGCATTTT.

This clone was counted ten times or more. The J gene is TRBJ2-1, the V gene TRBV4-1, with 9 bases identical to TRBD2. The germline CDR1 and CDR2 sequences are MGHRA and YSYEKL. This CDR3 has 16 residues. V lost 0 bases, J lost 4 bases, and 4 bases stayed unmatched. The CDR3 is CASSQESGGQYNEQFF. CDR3 nucleotide sequence: TGCGCCAGCAGCCAAGAGAGCGGGGGGCAGTACAATGAGCAGTTCTTC.

The chain uses TRBV2 and TRBJ1-4, with D maybe TRBD1 (5 bases). V dropped 8 bases and J dropped 7 bases, with 8 bases sitting between them. Germline loops: CDR1 SNHLY, CDR2 FYNNEI. The CDR3 has 11 residues. The CDR3 region has the DNA TGTGCCAGCCGACAGAGTGAAAAACTGTTTTTT. As protein: CASRQSEKLFF.

The genes are TRBV27 and TRBJ2-1; 9 bases map to TRBD2. The CDR3 sequence is 14 residues long. Per germline, CDR1 MNHEY and CDR2 SMNVEV (reference sequence). After removal of 9 bases from V and 6 bases from J, the junction contained 9 bases not matched to a gene. CDR3 in amino acids: CASFSPSGVNEQFF. DNA of the CDR3: TGTGCCAGTTTTAGTCCTAGCGGGGTCAATGAGCAGTTCTTC.

V and J are TRBV9 and TRBJ1-1; D not certain. Germline V lookup: CDR1 SGDLS, CDR2 YYNGEE. V was cut by 3 bases and J by 1 base, with 13 bases left in between. This CDR3 spans 15 amino acids. CDR3 sequence reads: CASSATPNGNTEAFF. The CDR3 DNA reads as TGTGCCAGCAGCGCAACCCCGAACGGGAACACTGAAGCTTTCTTT.

V is TRBV30 and J is TRBJ2-3; 8 bases match TRBD2. The CDR3 is 15 amino acids. With 4 bases clipped from V and 1 base from J, the junction kept 7 bases outside the gene matches. Germline V gene sequence: CDR1 GTSNPN, CDR2 SVGIG (reference sequence). The CDR3 spells CAWTPGLARTDTQYF. CDR3 in DNA: TGTGCCTGGACCCCTGGACTAGCCCGCACAGATACGCAGTATTTT. The full variable domain, completed using reference TRBV30 and TRBJ2-3, is SQTIHQWPATLVQPVGSPLSLECTVEGTSNPNLYWYRQAAGRGLQLLFYSVGIGQISSEVPQNLSASRPQDRQFILSSKKLLLSDSGFYLCAWTPGLARTDTQYFGPGTRLTVL.

The V and J genes are TRBV4-1 and TRBJ2-1; TRBD2 might be the D (6 bases). Trimming removed 1 base from V and 4 bases from J, with 11 bases in between. Germline CDR1 MGHRA, CDR2 YSYEKL. The CDR3 contains 15 residues. In nucleotides, the CDR3 is TGCGCCAGCAGCCAAGTTGACGGGGGTTACAATGAGCAGTTCTTC. Protein product: CASSQVDGGYNEQFF.

This chain connects TRBV7-6 to TRBJ2-1; D is perhaps TRBD1 (6 bases). Germline CDR1 and CDR2: SGHVS and FNYEAQ. The germline V and J ends were trimmed by 0 bases and 10 bases, with 16 bases remaining between them. The CDR3 runs 15 residues. CDR3 in DNA: TGTGCCAGCAGCTTAGCGGGGGCACGCTGGGGGGAGCAGTTCTTC. Its translation: CASSLAGARWGEQFF. The variable domain in full, completed from reference TRBV7-6 and TRBJ2-1, reads GAGVSQSPRYKVTKRGQDVALRCDPISGHVSLYWYRQALGQGPEFLTYFNYEAQQDKSGLPNDRFSAERPEGSISTLTIQRTEQRDSAMYRCASSLAGARWGEQFFGPGTRLTVL.

This chain uses TRBV7-2 with TRBJ2-6, with D uncertain. The CDR3 length is 16 residues. Trimming took off 2 bases at V and 0 bases at J, with 8 bases between the two ends. Germline lookup yields CDR1 SGHTA and CDR2 FQGNSA. The CDR3 reads CASSLRGGSGANVLTF. The DNA for the CDR3 is TGTGCCAGCAGCTTAAGAGGCGGCTCTGGGGCCAACGTCCTGACTTTC.

V gene TRBV18 combines with J gene TRBJ2-1; 10 bases map to TRBD1. Germline CDR1 is KGHSH and CDR2 is LQKENI. The length of the CDR3 is 14 residues. V lost 2 bases and J lost 7; bases outside the gene matches: 2. The CDR3 DNA sequence: TGTGCCAGCTCACCAGGGGACAGGGGAAATGAGCAGTTCTTC. Translation gives CASSPGDRGNEQFF.

The chain links TRBV7-3 to TRBJ2-1; 11 positions agree with TRBD1. Germline V gives CDR1 SGHTA, CDR2 FQGTGA. The CDR3 totals 16 residues. With V trimmed by 1 base and J by 6 bases, 5 bases remained unmatched. This chain's CDR3 is CASSLMRGQGGNEQFF. In DNA form, the CDR3 reads TGTGCCAGCAGCTTAATGCGGGGACAGGGGGGCAATGAGCAGTTCTTC.

The chain couples TRBV6-1 to TRBJ2-3; 10 bases align to TRBD1. CDR1 and CDR2 (germline): MNHNS, SASEGT. This CDR3 region has 15 residues. The J segment lost 4 bases and the V segment lost 8 bases, leaving 9 bases of the junction unmatched. CDR3 nucleotides: TGTGCCAGCCTAGAAAAGGACAGGGGGGCAGATACGCAGTATTTT. Translated, it gives CASLEKDRGADTQYF.

This clone occurred once. The chain employs TRBV10-3 and TRBJ2-3; possible D gene TRBD2, 7 bases. CDR1 is ENHRY and CDR2 is SYGVKD in the germline V gene. Trimming stripped 4 bases from V and 8 bases from J, with 16 bases between. The CDR3 is made up of 14 amino acids. Written as DNA, the CDR3 is TGTGCCATCAGTGTCCAAGGGGCGGGGGCTACGCAGTATTTT. Translation: CAISVQGAGATQYF.

The V gene is TRBV25-1, the J gene TRBJ2-5; 9 nucleotides match TRBD2. Germline V gives CDR1 MGHDK, CDR2 SYGVNS. This CDR3 has 15 amino acids. V dropped 4 bases and J dropped 5; count of bases not matched to a gene: 8. The CDR3 nucleotides read TGTGCCAGCAGTGTAACGGGACTAGCAAGCGAGACCCAGTACTTC. It is translated as CASSVTGLASETQYF. Looking up the rest from reference TRBV25-1 and TRBJ2-5 gives the full variable domain: EADIYQTPRYLVIGTGKKITLECSQTMGHDKMYWYQQDPGMELHLIHYSYGVNSTEKGDLSSESTVSRIRTEHFPLTLESARPSHTSQYLCASSVTGLASETQYFGPGTRLLVL.

This clone was detected a few times. The chain links TRBV19 to TRBJ1-1, with D perhaps TRBD1 (6 bases). The germline CDR1 and CDR2 sequences are LNHDA and SQIVND (reference sequence). The CDR3 sequence is 15 residues long. The ends were cut back, 6 bases at V and 2 bases at J, with 16 bases in the middle. The CDR3 loop reads CASRFYGQINTEAFF. Written as DNA, the CDR3 is TGTGCCAGTAGATTCTACGGACAGATTAACACTGAAGCTTTCTTT. Looking up the rest from reference TRBV19 and TRBJ1-1 gives the full variable domain: DGGITQSPKYLFRKEGQNVTLSCEQNLNHDAMYWYRQDPGQGLRLIYYSQIVNDFQKGDIAEGYSVSREKKESFPLTVTSAQKNPTAFYLCASRFYGQINTEAFFGQGTRLTVV.

The rearrangement joins TRBV9 to TRBJ2-7; D is possibly TRBD2 (5 bases). CDR3 size: 22 residues. Trimming cost V 6 bases and J 1 base, with 38 bases left between them. Germline-derived CDR1 and CDR2 are SGDLS and YYNGEE. CDR3 nucleotides: TGTGCCAGCAACAAGCGTGGGCGCTTTTCCTTCTCTTGCTCGGACTTATCCTACGAGCAGTACTTC. Its protein is CASNKRGRFSFSCSDLSYEQYF.

The chain carries TRBV21-1 and TRBJ1-3; the table's D call, TRBD1, has no DNA check behind it. TRBV21-1 is designated a pseudogene. This CDR3 contains 13 residues. The chain's CDR3 is CASSIDSGNTIYF. CDR3 nucleotide sequence: TGTGCCAGCAGCATCGACAGTGGAAACACCATATATTTT.

V usage is TRBV19 and J usage is TRBJ1-2; TRBD1 matches 7 bases. This CDR3 region has 15 residues. The trim removed 7 bases at V and 1 base at J, leaving 9 bases unmatched. Germline CDR1 reads LNHDA; CDR2 reads SQIVND (reference sequence). The chain's CDR3 is CASIPGQDDNYGYTF. CDR3 in DNA: TGTGCCAGTATTCCCGGACAGGACGATAACTATGGCTACACCTTC.

The CDR3 DNA follows: TGTGCCAGCAGCTTAGGAGGGGGCCTCCGTGAAAAACTGTTTTTT. Its translation: CASSLGGGLREKLFF. This chain links TRBV7-9 with TRBJ1-4, with 7 bases identical to TRBD1. Germline CDR1 and CDR2: SEHNR and FQNEAQ (reference sequence). This CDR3 is built from 15 residues. V shed 1 base and J 7 bases; nucleotides not matched to a gene: 6. Drawing the rest from reference TRBV7-9 and TRBJ1-4, the complete variable domain is DTGVSQNPRHKITKRGQNVTFRCDPISEHNRLYWYRQTLGQGPEFLTYFQNEAQLEKSRLLSDRFSAERPKGSFSTLEIQRTEQGDSAMYLCASSLGGGLREKLFFGSGTQLSVL.

In this sample, this clone turned up a few times. This chain links TRBV6-6 with TRBJ2-7, with 11 bases identical to TRBD1. Looked up from germline, CDR1 is MNHNY and CDR2 is SVGAGI (reference sequence). Trimming removed 0 bases from V and 5 bases from J; junction bases left unmatched: 3. This CDR3 is built from 15 residues. CDR3 sequence: CASSYSRDRGNEQYF. The CDR3 nucleotides read TGTGCCAGCAGTTACTCGAGGGACAGGGGGAACGAGCAGTACTTC.

The chain couples TRBV4-2 to TRBJ2-3; 7 positions agree with TRBD2. V dropped 0 bases and J dropped 6; count of bases not matched to a gene: 15. Looked up from germline, CDR1 is LGHNA and CDR2 is YNFKEQ. The CDR3 has 18 residues. The CDR3: CASSQDNGDGGTWDTQYF. CDR3 in DNA: TGTGCCAGCAGCCAAGATAATGGCGACGGGGGGACTTGGGATACGCAGTATTTT.